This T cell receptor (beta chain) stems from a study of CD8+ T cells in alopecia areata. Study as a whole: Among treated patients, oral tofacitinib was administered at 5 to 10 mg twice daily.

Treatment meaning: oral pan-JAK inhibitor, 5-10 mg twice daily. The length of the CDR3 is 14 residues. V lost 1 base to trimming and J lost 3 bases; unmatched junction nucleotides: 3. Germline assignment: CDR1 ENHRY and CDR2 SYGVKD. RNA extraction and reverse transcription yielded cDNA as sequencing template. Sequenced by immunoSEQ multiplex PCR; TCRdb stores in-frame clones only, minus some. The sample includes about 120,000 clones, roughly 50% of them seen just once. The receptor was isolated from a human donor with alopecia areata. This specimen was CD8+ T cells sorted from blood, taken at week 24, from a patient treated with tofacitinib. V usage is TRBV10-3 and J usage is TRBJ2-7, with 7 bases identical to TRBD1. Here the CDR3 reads CAISELDRDYEQYF. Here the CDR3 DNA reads TGTGCCATCAGTGAGTTAGACAGGGACTACGAGCAGTACTTC.